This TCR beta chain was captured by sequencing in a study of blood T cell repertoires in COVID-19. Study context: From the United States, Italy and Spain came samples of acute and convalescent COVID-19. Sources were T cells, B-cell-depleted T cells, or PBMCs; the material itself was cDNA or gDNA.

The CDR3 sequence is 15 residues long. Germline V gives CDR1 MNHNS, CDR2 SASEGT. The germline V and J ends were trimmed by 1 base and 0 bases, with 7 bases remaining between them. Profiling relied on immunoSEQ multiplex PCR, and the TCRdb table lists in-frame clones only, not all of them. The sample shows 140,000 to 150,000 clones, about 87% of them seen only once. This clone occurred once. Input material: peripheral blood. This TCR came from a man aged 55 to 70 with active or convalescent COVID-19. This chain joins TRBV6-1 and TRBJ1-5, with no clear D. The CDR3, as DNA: TGTGCCAGCAGTGAAGGTGGCGGTAGCAATCAGCCCCAGCATTTT. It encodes CASSEGGGSNQPQHF.